The clone carrying this T cell receptor beta chain was found a few times. Under the authors' procedure: Amplification of reference gene primers provided the estimated nucleated cell counts. Only in-frame clones appear in the TCRdb table, and some are missing; sequencing was by immunoSEQ multiplex PCR. Clone size and the V and J calls come from that table; the DNA yielded D and trimming. This table holds roughly 280,000 clones, 80% to 90% found once. These data belong to a study of blood T cell repertoires in COVID-19. Across the whole study: Samples came from the United States, Italy and Spain, spanning acute and convalescent COVID-19. Sources were T cells, B-cell-depleted T cells, or PBMCs; the material itself was cDNA or gDNA.

Trimming took 1 base from V and 9 from J, leaving 13 bases between them. Germline V gene sequence: CDR1 SGHTA, CDR2 FQGNSA. This CDR3 has 15 residues. The sample comprised peripheral blood. The chain couples TRBV7-2 to TRBJ1-6, with D hard to call. This clonotype originated in a woman in her seventies with acute or convalescent COVID-19. CDR3 protein: CASSLVYRTPSPLHF. As DNA, the CDR3 is TGTGCCAGCAGCTTAGTATACAGAACGCCTTCACCCCTCCACTTT.